A selection of T cell receptor beta chains follows, all from one sample in a study of T-cell memory formation after mild COVID-19. TCRdb reprocessed the 5' RACE reads with MiXCR, giving one entry per CDR3 protein. The repertoire holds around 250,000 distinct CDR3 sequences, just over 15% seen once, with more than 2% in the top ten. Input material: PBMCs or a T cell subset sorted from them (not recorded which). The receptors here all came from an adult woman who had mild COVID-19 (a few samples of this study predate the infection). Cell type and time point are not known. Each CDR3 is given with its conserved first and last residue. Fields, in order: V gene, D gene, J gene, CDR3 protein. A D gene is named only where the DNA matches it firmly.

>TRBV20-1|NA|TRBJ2-5
CSAMGGGTKETQYF
>TRBV9|NA|TRBJ2-1
CASSVGVSQGHGQFF
>TRBV2|NA|TRBJ1-6
CASSLDRHSSYNSPLHF
>TRBV12-3/TRBV12-4|TRBD1|TRBJ1-5
CASSKMTGGFGNQPQHF
>TRBV18|NA|TRBJ2-6
CASSRDRKTAVLTF
>TRBV4-3|TRBD1|TRBJ1-2
CASSQEPDRNYGYTF
>TRBV3-1|TRBD2|TRBJ2-7
CASSTTGTSGNGQYF
>TRBV10-2|TRBD1|TRBJ1-1
CASSEGQGADTEAFF
>TRBV11-1|NA|TRBJ1-6
CASSPTRRILNNSPLHF
>TRBV12-3/TRBV12-4|NA|TRBJ1-4
CASVSGQVNEKLFF
>TRBV29-1|NA|TRBJ1-1
CSVDGVSPNTEAFF
>TRBV20-1|TRBD2|TRBJ2-3
CSAKSPLGGGRTDTQYF
>TRBV24-1|NA|TRBJ2-5
CATSDPGLGGGETQYF
>TRBV7-8|NA|TRBJ2-1
CASSPRAGQSSYNEQFF
>TRBV5-6|TRBD2|TRBJ2-1
CASSAGTREFF
>TRBV2|TRBD1|TRBJ1-5
CASSSQGVLNQPQHF
>TRBV24-1|TRBD2|TRBJ2-1
CATSDFWRGGRNEQFF
>TRBV20-1|NA|TRBJ1-5
CSASASNQPQHF
>TRBV10-3|TRBD2|TRBJ2-1
CAIGERLAGGPGEQFF
>TRBV7-2|NA|TRBJ2-3
CASSSVGEQYF
>TRBV15|TRBD1|TRBJ2-6
CATSRDRGQGFGANVLTF
>TRBV10-3|TRBD2|TRBJ2-1
CAISGTSGNEQFF
>TRBV12-3/TRBV12-4|TRBD1|TRBJ2-3
CASTFVGTGRGADTQYF
>TRBV20-1|NA|TRBJ1-6
CSAQGVNNSPLHF
>TRBV5-1|TRBD1|TRBJ2-5
CASRAGTGSGETQYF
>TRBV5-1|TRBD2|TRBJ2-1
CASSLESLAGNAREQFF
>TRBV9|NA|TRBJ2-1
CASSVAPDYEQFF
>TRBV18|TRBD1|TRBJ1-1
CASSLSRQGIPEAFF
>TRBV6-5|NA|TRBJ1-4
CASRPRQVNEKLFF
>TRBV10-3|NA|TRBJ2-7
CAISESAGQAYEQYF
>TRBV6-6|NA|TRBJ2-7
CASSYSSSYEQYF
>TRBV7-2|TRBD1|TRBJ1-5
CASSLWQGGNQPQHF
>TRBV12-3/TRBV12-4|NA|TRBJ1-1
CASRSGTENTEAFF
>TRBV7-9|NA|TRBJ2-7
CASSSQGREIPNSYEQYF
>TRBV30|TRBD2|TRBJ2-7
CAWSDLAGGPREQYF
>TRBV5-1|NA|TRBJ1-2
CASSLGDGNYGYTF
>TRBV24-1|NA|TRBJ2-7
CATGQDGGNEQYF
>TRBV29-1|TRBD1|TRBJ1-2
CSVEMRVRGYGYTF
>TRBV3-1|NA|TRBJ2-1
CASSQLTDSYNEQFF
>TRBV24-1|NA|TRBJ1-4
CATSDVEDNEKLFF
>TRBV9|TRBD1|TRBJ1-2
CASSVADRVDYGYTF
>TRBV7-3|TRBD2|TRBJ2-3
CASSLSSGGALDTQYF